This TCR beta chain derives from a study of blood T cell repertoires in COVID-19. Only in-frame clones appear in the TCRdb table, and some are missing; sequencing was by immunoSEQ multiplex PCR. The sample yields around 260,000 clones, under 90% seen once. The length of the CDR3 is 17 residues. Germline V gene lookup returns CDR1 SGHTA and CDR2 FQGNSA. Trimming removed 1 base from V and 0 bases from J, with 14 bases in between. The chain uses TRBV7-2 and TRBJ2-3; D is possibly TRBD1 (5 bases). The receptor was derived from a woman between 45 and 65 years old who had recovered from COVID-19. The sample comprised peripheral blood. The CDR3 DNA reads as TGTGCCAGCAGCTTAGGGACACCTTCTTCTAGCACAGATACGCAGTATTTT. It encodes CASSLGTPSSSTDTQYF.